These 8 T cell receptor beta chains were all obtained from the same sample, sequenced in a study of OX40 agonist ivuxolimab in advanced cancers. TCRdb's copy holds only in-frame clones and misses some; the assay was immunoSEQ multiplex PCR. The sample carries approximately 70,000 clones, 90% to 95% recorded once. Sequences were derived from CD4+ or CD8+ T cells sorted from blood, sampled in a trial of the OX40 agonist ivuxolimab. The receptor source for this set is an adult with an advanced solid tumor such as melanoma, head and neck, liver or kidney cancer.

This clone came up a few times. The chain employs TRBV2 and TRBJ1-6, with D hard to call. The V gene's germline CDR1 is SNHLY and CDR2 FYNNEI. V dropped 4 bases and J dropped 3 bases, with 10 bases sitting between them. This CDR3 is 15 amino acids long. The CDR3 sequence: CASSGSRDYNSPLHF. Written as DNA, the CDR3 is TGTGCCAGCAGTGGTAGCCGGGACTATAATTCACCCCTCCACTTT.

The J gene is TRBJ2-2, the V gene TRBV30; 8 nucleotides agree with TRBD2. The germline V gene has CDR1 GTSNPN and CDR2 SVGIG (reference sequence). The CDR3 has 14 residues. The V and J ends lost 8 bases and 0 bases, in that order; junction bases with no gene match: 5. CDR3 nucleotide sequence: TGTGCCGTCCGGGGGGGTTCGAACACCGGGGAGCTGTTTTTT. It translates to CAVRGGSNTGELFF.

The chain uses TRBV6-5 and TRBJ2-1, with D perhaps TRBD2 (5 bases). The CDR3 has 11 residues. The germline CDR1 and CDR2 sequences are MNHEY and SVGAGI. V lost 4 bases and J lost 10, with 8 bases in between. The CDR3 is CASSSGGEQFF. The CDR3 DNA reads as TGTGCCAGCAGTTCAGGCGGGGAGCAGTTCTTC.

The chain links TRBV27 to TRBJ2-6; D gene unclear. The CDR3 is 17 residues long. Trimming removed 7 bases from V and 0 bases from J, with 16 bases in between. Germline assignment: CDR1 MNHEY and CDR2 SMNVEV (reference sequence). The CDR3 nucleotides read TGTGCCAGCAAGTCCCTCTCGGCCTACTCTGGGGCCAACGTCCTGACTTTC. Its protein is CASKSLSAYSGANVLTF.

V gene TRBV7-9 combines with J gene TRBJ1-2; no firm D call. Trimming shortened V by 4 bases and J by 7 bases, and 13 bases separated the two germline ends. Looked up from germline, CDR1 is SEHNR and CDR2 is FQNEAQ (reference sequence). There are 13 residues in the CDR3. CDR3 protein: CASSSDQIAGYTF. CDR3 sequence (DNA): TGTGCCAGCAGCTCGGACCAGATCGCTGGCTACACCTTC.

This clone is deemed medium-sized (0.01 to 0.1%). The chain employs TRBV5-6 and TRBJ1-4; D perhaps matches TRBD1 (5 bases). From germline, CDR1 is SGHDT and CDR2 YYEEEE. The CDR3 consists of 15 residues. V shed 0 bases and J shed 7 bases, with 13 bases lying between them. CDR3 sequence reads: CASSLGGTLGEKLFF. The CDR3 nucleotides are TGTGCCAGCAGCTTGGGCGGGACCCTCGGTGAAAAACTGTTTTTT.

The chain recombines TRBV28 with TRBJ2-5, with a possible D match to TRBD2 (7 bases). The V and J ends lost 11 bases and 5 bases respectively, with 36 bases between them. The CDR3 has 19 amino acids. Germline CDR1 reads MDHEN; CDR2 reads SYDVKM. DNA for the CDR3: TGTGCCCTCATTATAAGCGGAGGCCGGGGGGCGGGAGTTCGGGAGACCCAGTACTTC. As protein: CALIISGGRGAGVRETQYF.

This chain uses TRBV6-1 with TRBJ2-7, with 9 nucleotides matching TRBD1. Germline lookup yields CDR1 MNHNS and CDR2 SASEGT. V lost 6 bases, J lost 6 bases, and 9 bases stayed unmatched. The CDR3 contains 14 residues. The CDR3 sequence: CASRGDRVKSEQYF. In DNA form, the CDR3 reads TGTGCCAGCAGAGGGGACAGGGTTAAAAGCGAGCAGTACTTC.